This TCR beta chain was sequenced for a study of vaccination and CD4 T cells after COVID-19. This sample's treatment: roughly 10-day PBMC culture with coronavirus spike peptide pools or control peptides (ViraFEST assay). The authors cultured roughly 1.9 million PBMCs per well with 8 to 10 IU/ml IL-2 and 7.5 to 10 ug/ml peptide pools. Per germline, CDR1 DFQATT and CDR2 SNEGSKA (reference sequence). The CDR3 sequence is 12 residues long. The trim removed 7 bases at V and 0 bases at J, leaving 1 base unmatched. With the Oncomine TCR Beta short-read assay, DNA from cultured CD4+ T cells was sequenced. TCRdb redid the calling of the PCR reads with MiXCR, one entry per CDR3 protein. The data hold roughly 18,000 distinct CDR3 sequences, with 53% observed a single time. To note about this clonotype: Its antigen is as yet unknown.

This chain connects TRBV20-1 to TRBJ1-2; 8 bases line up with TRBD1. Sample: CD4+ T cells from blood, cultured in vitro, taken before SARS-CoV-2 vaccination. This receptor was obtained from a human donor who had recovered from COVID-19. The CDR3 DNA reads TGCAGTGGGGACAGGACTAACTATGGCTACACCTTC. It codes for CSGDRTNYGYTF.